The 20 T cell receptor beta chains presented below share a single source sample, sequenced in a study of shared clonotypes between healthy human individuals. Generated by immunoSEQ multiplex PCR, the TCRdb table keeps only in-frame clones and is missing some. The table shows 1,100,000 or so clones, with about four fifths occurring only once. Sequencing was performed on memory CD4+ T cells from PBMCs. Subset defined: CD45RA-negative fraction. These receptors were collected from a man between 18 and 29 years old in good health. Some clones in this sample may be carry-over from other donors' samples.

This rearrangement joins TRBV5-1 to TRBJ2-2; TRBD2 might be the D (5 bases). CDR1 and CDR2 from the germline V gene are SGHRS and YFSETQ. The CDR3 is made up of 14 amino acids. V was cut by 2 bases and J by 6 bases, with 11 bases left in between. CDR3 residues: CASSLGSLPGELFF. CDR3 DNA sequence: TGCGCCAGCAGCTTAGGGAGCCTACCCGGGGAGCTGTTTTTT.

This clone has a handful of counts. V and J are TRBV4-1 and TRBJ2-1; 9 bases are a match to TRBD2. The CDR3 is made up of 16 amino acids. The ends lost 0 bases at V and 9 bases at J; junction bases unmatched: 9. CDR1 is MGHRA and CDR2 is YSYEKL in the germline V gene. The CDR3: CASSQDMREGVPEQFF. Here the CDR3 DNA reads TGCGCCAGCAGCCAAGATATGCGGGAGGGGGTGCCTGAGCAGTTCTTC.

The genes are TRBV14 and TRBJ2-7, with D tentatively TRBD1 (5 bases). V dropped 0 bases and J dropped 9 bases, with 9 bases sitting between them. Germline-derived CDR1 and CDR2 are SGHDN and FVKESK. This CDR3 has 12 residues. The CDR3 sequence: CASSQEGPLQYF. CDR3 DNA: TGTGCCAGCAGCCAAGAGGGGCCCTTGCAGTACTTC.

The V call is TRBV18, the J call TRBJ1-5; no clear D gene. The germline gives CDR1 KGHSH, CDR2 LQKENI. The CDR3 spans 15 residues. V dropped 2 bases and J dropped 4 bases, with 12 bases sitting between them. The CDR3 nucleotides are TGTGCCAGCTCACCATCCGCAGGCCTTAATCAGCCCCAGCATTTT. Its protein is CASSPSAGLNQPQHF.

The chain has TRBV5-1 and TRBJ2-7; D tentatively reads TRBD1 or TRBD2 (5 bases each). The CDR3 runs 13 residues. Germline CDR1 SGHRS, CDR2 YFSETQ. Trimming shortened V by 4 bases and J by 3 bases, and 11 bases separated the two germline ends. In DNA, the CDR3 is TGCGCCAGCAGCCGGGACCGCCACTACGAGCAGTACTTC. This gives the protein CASSRDRHYEQYF.

This chain joins TRBV30 and TRBJ1-5; D unresolved. The V gene's germline CDR1 is GTSNPN and CDR2 SVGIG (reference sequence). V shed 4 bases and J shed 5 bases, with 15 bases lying between them. CDR3 length equals 14 residues. CDR3 sequence: CAWTPTRGDQPQHF. CDR3 bases: TGTGCCTGGACCCCTACCCGGGGAGATCAGCCCCAGCATTTT.

This clone was counted a single time. J is TRBJ1-2 and V is TRBV7-9; D is unresolved. The CDR3 covers 14 residues. The V and J ends lost 7 bases and 0 bases respectively, with 12 bases between them. Germline V gives CDR1 SEHNR, CDR2 FQNEAQ (reference sequence). The CDR3 coding sequence is TGTGCCAGCACCAAAGCGGGATCTAACTATGGCTACACCTTC. It is translated as CASTKAGSNYGYTF.

The CDR3 region is CASSFLLAGTGELFF. The CDR3 DNA is TGTGCCAGCAGCTTCCTACTAGCGGGGACCGGGGAGCTGTTTTTT. The V and J genes are TRBV11-2 and TRBJ2-2; the match to TRBD2 covers 10 bases. Germline V gene sequence: CDR1 SGHAT, CDR2 FQNNGV. The CDR3 is 15 amino acids. The J segment lost 5 bases and the V segment lost 3 bases, leaving 3 bases of the junction unmatched.

Details on this clone: A far larger clone lies a single base away; this is likely a read error. Other DNA sequences in this sample translate to the same CDR3. This chain uses TRBV28 with TRBJ1-5; D is undetermined. Per the germline V gene, CDR1 is MDHEN and CDR2 is SYDVKM. The CDR3 is 15 amino acids. Trimming took 7 bases from V and 1 from J, leaving 14 bases between them. CDR3: CASTLDLGSNQPQHF. The CDR3 DNA follows: TGTGCCAGCACCCTAGACCTAGGGAGCAATCAGCCCCAGCATTTT. The complete variable domain, with remaining parts taken from reference TRBV28 and TRBJ1-5, reads DVKVTQSSRYLVKRTGEKVFLECVQDMDHENMFWYRQDPGLGLRLIYFSYDVKMKEKGDIPEGYSVSREKKERFSLILESASTNQTSMYLCASTLDLGSNQPQHFGDGTRLSIL.

The chain recombines TRBV4-1 with TRBJ2-5; 8 nucleotides agree with TRBD1. CDR1 and CDR2 from the germline V gene are MGHRA and YSYEKL. The CDR3 sequence is 17 residues long. V shed 1 base, J shed 5 bases, and the junction held 12 bases outside the gene matches. The CDR3 is CASSQGRSGQGRETQYF. CDR3 sequence (DNA): TGCGCCAGCAGCCAAGGCCGTTCCGGACAGGGACGTGAGACCCAGTACTTC.

V is TRBV21-1 and J is TRBJ2-4; the D call in the table, TRBD2, was not verified against the DNA. TRBV21-1 is recorded as a pseudogene. The CDR3 has 16 amino acids. This CDR3 reads CASSAGTSGSLVIQYF. The CDR3 DNA reads TGTGCCAGCAGCGCCGGGACTAGCGGGAGTCTGGTCATTCAGTACTTC.

This clone appeared a few times. The rearrangement links TRBV9 to TRBJ1-1; D might be TRBD1 (6 bases). This CDR3 is built from 15 residues. V was clipped by 4 bases and J by 4 bases, with 17 bases between them. Germline CDR1 reads SGDLS; CDR2 reads YYNGEE. The CDR3 loop reads CASSLVGAGVTEAFF. The DNA of the CDR3 is TGTGCCAGCAGCCTTGTAGGGGCAGGGGTCACTGAAGCTTTCTTT. The variable domain in full, with the rest retrieved from reference TRBV9 and TRBJ1-1, is DSGVTQTPKHLITATGQRVTLRCSPRSGDLSVYWYQQSLDQGLQFLIQYYNGEERAKGNILERFSAQQFPDLHSELNLSSLELGDSALYFCASSLVGAGVTEAFFGQGTRLTVV.

V usage is TRBV30 and J usage is TRBJ1-6; TRBD1 is a possible D gene (6 bases). Per the germline V gene, CDR1 is GTSNPN and CDR2 is SVGIG (reference sequence). V was pared by 3 bases and J by 7 bases, with 19 bases between. There are 16 residues in the CDR3. CDR3 DNA: TGTGCCTGGAGAGGCACCCTCAGGGGCTCGAATTCACCCCTCCACTTT. Amino acid sequence: CAWRGTLRGSNSPLHF.

The genes are TRBV7-2 and TRBJ1-1; 7 positions agree with TRBD1. Germline assignment: CDR1 SGHTA and CDR2 FQGNSA. V dropped 4 bases and J dropped 3; count of bases not matched to a gene: 5. The CDR3 has 14 amino acids. The CDR3 DNA reads as TGTGCCAGCAGCTACTTCCAGGGGGACACTGAAGCTTTCTTT. Protein sequence: CASSYFQGDTEAFF. The entire variable domain, with the rest obtained from reference TRBV7-2 and TRBJ1-1, is as follows: GAGVSQSPSNKVTEKGKDVELRCDPISGHTALYWYRQSLGQGLEFLIYFQGNSAPDKSGLPSDRFSAERTGGSVSTLTIQRTQQEDSAVYLCASSYFQGDTEAFFGQGTRLTVV.

The V call is TRBV28, the J call TRBJ2-7, with D perhaps matching TRBD1 or TRBD2 (6 bases each). Trimming cost V 7 bases and J 1 base, with 17 bases left between them. This CDR3 contains 15 residues. The germline V gene encodes CDR1 MDHEN and CDR2 SYDVKM. The chain's CDR3 is CASTSYSGASYEQYF. Written as DNA, the CDR3 is TGTGCCAGCACCTCATATTCGGGGGCTTCCTACGAGCAGTACTTC.

The chain has TRBV5-1 and TRBJ2-1; possibly TRBD1 or TRBD2 for D (5 bases each). The V and J ends lost 8 bases and 12 bases respectively, with 24 bases between them. The CDR3 contains 14 residues. CDR1 and CDR2 (germline): SGHRS, YFSETQ. This chain's CDR3 is CASKRDPPVGGQFF. As DNA, the CDR3 is TGCGCCAGTAAACGGGACCCCCCGGTAGGTGGGCAGTTCTTC.

This chain connects TRBV7-9 to TRBJ2-5, with D perhaps matching TRBD1 (6 bases). The ends were cut back, 0 bases at V and 5 bases at J, with 10 bases in the middle. The CDR3 runs 14 residues. Germline CDR1 is SEHNR and CDR2 is FQNEAQ (reference sequence). The CDR3 region has the DNA TGTGCCAGCAGCTTAGCCGGCCAGGGGGAGACCCAGTACTTC. Its translation: CASSLAGQGETQYF.

This rearrangement joins TRBV5-4 to TRBJ2-1; 11 positions match TRBD2. This CDR3 is 16 amino acids long. Germline CDR1 reads SGHNT; CDR2 reads YYREEE (reference sequence). V was pared by 2 bases and J by 4 bases, with 5 bases of the junction left unmatched. The CDR3 here is CASSFAGTSGYNEQFF. DNA for the CDR3: TGTGCCAGCAGCTTCGCCGGGACTAGCGGATACAATGAGCAGTTCTTC.

To note about this clone: At the DNA level, this CDR3 is encoded by other sequences in the same sample as well. The chain carries TRBV4-3 and TRBJ1-4, with D perhaps matching TRBD1 (6 bases). This CDR3 is built from 16 residues. Trimming left V 0 bases short and J 7 bases short, with 15 bases between. Germline CDR1 is LGHNA and CDR2 is YSLEER. CDR3 protein: CASSQDLQGLGEKLFF. As DNA, the CDR3 is TGCGCCAGCAGCCAAGATTTACAGGGACTGGGTGAAAAACTGTTTTTT.

CDR3 residues: CASRSGRPETQYF. CDR3 DNA sequence: TGCGCCAGCAGGTCCGGGAGACCAGAGACCCAGTACTTC. This chain connects TRBV5-1 to TRBJ2-5; tentative D call: TRBD2 (6 bases). The ends were cut back, 5 bases at V and 4 bases at J, with 12 bases in the middle. Germline CDR1 SGHRS, CDR2 YFSETQ. The length of the CDR3 is 13 residues.